One and the same sample provided the 11 T cell receptor beta chains below, sequenced in a study of cytomegalovirus exposure and HLA in healthy donors. Use of 60 Vbeta and 13 Jbeta primers characterized the PCR. Data came from immunoSEQ multiplex PCR; TCRdb stores just in-frame clones and leaves some out. The table shows roughly 150,000 clones, with around 85% occurring only once. The sample comprised PBMCs. Source of these receptors: a man aged 45-60 years in good health and CMV-seropositive.

The V call is TRBV4-1, the J call TRBJ1-1; TRBD1 agrees at 10 bases. Germline assignment: CDR1 MGHRA and CDR2 YSYEKL. This CDR3 comprises 15 residues. Trimming at V came to 0 bases and at J to 6 bases, leaving 4 bases not matched to a gene. In nucleotides, the CDR3 is TGCGCCAGCAGCCAAGATGGACAGGGGGGTTCTGAAGCTTTCTTT. Translated: CASSQDGQGGSEAFF.

The chain employs TRBV7-9 and TRBJ1-5, with 7 nucleotides matching TRBD1. Unmatched junction bases numbered 7, after V lost 4 bases and J lost 7 bases. Germline V CDR1 and CDR2: SEHNR, FQNEAQ (reference sequence). CDR3 length: 14 residues. The CDR3 DNA sequence: TGTGCCAGCAGCTCCGGACAGGAGAAACAGCCCCAGCATTTT. Amino acid sequence: CASSSGQEKQPQHF.

The chain carries TRBV5-1 and TRBJ1-1, with 9 bases that match TRBD1. CDR1 is SGHRS and CDR2 is YFSETQ in the germline V gene. The CDR3 length is 14 residues. V gave up 9 bases and J gave up 1 base; unmatched junction bases: 7. The CDR3 DNA is TGCGCCACCAAGCAACAGGGGGCGAACACTGAAGCTTTCTTT. Encoded protein: CATKQQGANTEAFF.

A few counts support this clone. The J gene is TRBJ2-3, the V gene TRBV2, with TRBD2 matching 7 bases. The V gene's germline CDR1 is SNHLY and CDR2 FYNNEI. The trim removed 4 bases at V and 5 bases at J, leaving 9 bases unmatched. The CDR3 covers 15 residues. Here the CDR3 reads CASSVGEGRKDTQYF. The CDR3 region has the DNA TGTGCCAGCAGTGTGGGGGAGGGCCGGAAAGATACGCAGTATTTT.

V gene TRBV6-1 combines with J gene TRBJ1-2; TRBD1 is a possible D gene (6 bases). V was pared by 3 bases and J by 0 bases, with 20 bases between. The germline V gene has CDR1 MNHNS and CDR2 SASEGT. The CDR3 runs 18 residues. In DNA, the CDR3 is TGTGCCAGCAGTGACATCTTCAGGGGACGGGAAGCTAACTATGGCTACACCTTC. It is translated as CASSDIFRGREANYGYTF.

Comments on this clone: Germline is not matched at one junction end, which may reflect a read error. The chain has TRBV2 and TRBJ2-2; the D is unclear. The CDR3 is made up of 11 amino acids. Germline CDR1 reads SNHLY; CDR2 reads FYNNEI. The CDR3 reads CANSLTGELFF. As DNA, the CDR3 is TGTGCCAACAGTCTAACCGGGGAGCTGTTTTTT. The full variable domain, with the rest looked up from reference TRBV2 and TRBJ2-2, is EPEVTQTPSHQVTQMGQEVILRCVPISNHLYFYWYRQILGQKVEFLVSFYNNEISEKSEIFDDQFSVERPDGSNFTLKIRSTKLEDSAMYFCANSLTGELFFGEGSRLTVL.

The chain recombines TRBV29-1 with TRBJ1-1; D is ambiguous. Germline V gives CDR1 SQVTM, CDR2 ANQGSEA. This CDR3 is built from 12 residues. Trimming pared 4 bases from V and 11 bases from J, leaving 17 bases between. The CDR3 is CSVALGGIEAFF. For the CDR3, the DNA is TGCAGCGTTGCACTCGGAGGAATAGAGGCTTTCTTT.

This clone was detected once. The chain carries TRBV11-2 and TRBJ2-7; TRBD2 agrees at 13 bases. J lost 2 bases, V lost 5 bases, and 6 bases had no gene match. The CDR3 has 16 residues. In germline, CDR1 is SGHAT, CDR2 FQNNGV. The CDR3 DNA is TGTGCCAGCAGCCCCCTTGGGACTAGCGGGGCCTACGAGCAGTACTTC. This encodes CASSPLGTSGAYEQYF.

This sequence joins TRBV7-2 and TRBJ2-1; 10 bases map to TRBD2. Germline loops: CDR1 SGHTA, CDR2 FQGNSA. V was pared by 5 bases and J by 4 bases, with 8 bases of the junction left unmatched. The CDR3 extends over 16 amino acids. The CDR3 coding sequence is TGTGCCAGCAGCCCAGCGGGACTAGCGACATACAATGAGCAGTTCTTC. It encodes CASSPAGLATYNEQFF.

This clone was seen a few times. The chain uses TRBV2 and TRBJ1-2; 9 bases are a match to TRBD1. The CDR3 is 14 residues long. Trimming removed 4 bases from V and 3 bases from J; junction bases left unmatched: 3. CDR1 is SNHLY and CDR2 is FYNNEI in the germline V gene. Here the CDR3 DNA reads TGTGCCAGCAGTGGGGGACAGGGTTACTATGGCTACACCTTC. This encodes CASSGGQGYYGYTF.

The chain joins TRBV5-4 to TRBJ1-2; 7 positions agree with TRBD1. Germline lookup yields CDR1 SGHNT and CDR2 YYREEE (reference sequence). The V gene end was trimmed by 3 bases and the J gene end by 4 bases; junction bases not matched to a gene: 9. This CDR3 has 15 residues. The chain's CDR3 is CASSSYRGQVYGYTF. The DNA of the CDR3 is TGTGCCAGCAGCTCTTATAGAGGACAGGTCTATGGCTACACCTTC.